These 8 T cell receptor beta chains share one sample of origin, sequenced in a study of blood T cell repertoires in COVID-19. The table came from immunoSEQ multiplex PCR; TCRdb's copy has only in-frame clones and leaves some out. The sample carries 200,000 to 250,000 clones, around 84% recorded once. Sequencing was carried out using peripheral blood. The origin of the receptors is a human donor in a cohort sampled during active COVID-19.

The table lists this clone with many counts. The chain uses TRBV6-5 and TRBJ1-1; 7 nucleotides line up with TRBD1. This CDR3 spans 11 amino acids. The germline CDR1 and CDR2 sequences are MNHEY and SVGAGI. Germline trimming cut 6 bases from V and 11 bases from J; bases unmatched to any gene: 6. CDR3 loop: CASSSTGPAFF. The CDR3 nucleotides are TGTGCCAGCAGCTCGACAGGGCCCGCTTTCTTT.

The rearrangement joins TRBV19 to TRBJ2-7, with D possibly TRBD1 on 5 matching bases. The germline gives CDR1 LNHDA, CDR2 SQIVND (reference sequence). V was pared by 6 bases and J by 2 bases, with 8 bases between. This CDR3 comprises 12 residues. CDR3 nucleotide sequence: TGTGCCAGTAGGGGCAGGGCCTACGAGCAGTACTTC. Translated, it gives CASRGRAYEQYF.

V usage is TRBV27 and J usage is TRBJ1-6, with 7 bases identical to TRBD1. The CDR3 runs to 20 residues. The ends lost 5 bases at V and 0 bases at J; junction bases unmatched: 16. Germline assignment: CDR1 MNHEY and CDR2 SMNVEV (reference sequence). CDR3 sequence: CASSPFVGGQLSSYNSPLHF. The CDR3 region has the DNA TGTGCCAGCAGTCCGTTTGTCGGGGGACAGTTGAGCTCCTATAATTCACCCCTCCACTTT.

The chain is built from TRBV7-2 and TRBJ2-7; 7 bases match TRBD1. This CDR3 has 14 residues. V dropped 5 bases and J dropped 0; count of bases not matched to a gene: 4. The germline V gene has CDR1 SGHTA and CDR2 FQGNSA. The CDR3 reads CASSDDRDSYEQYF. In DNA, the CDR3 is TGTGCCAGCAGCGACGACAGGGACTCCTACGAGCAGTACTTC.

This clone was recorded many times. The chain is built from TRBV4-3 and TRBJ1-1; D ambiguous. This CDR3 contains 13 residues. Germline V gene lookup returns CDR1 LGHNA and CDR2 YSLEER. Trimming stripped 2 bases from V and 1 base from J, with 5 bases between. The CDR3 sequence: CASSQTQNTEAFF. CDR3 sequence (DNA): TGCGCCAGCAGCCAAACTCAGAACACTGAAGCTTTCTTT.

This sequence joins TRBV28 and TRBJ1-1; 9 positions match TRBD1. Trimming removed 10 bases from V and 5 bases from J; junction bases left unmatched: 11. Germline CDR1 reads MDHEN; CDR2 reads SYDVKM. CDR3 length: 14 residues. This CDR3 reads CATQSQGAWTEAFF. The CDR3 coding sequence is TGTGCCACCCAGTCACAGGGGGCGTGGACTGAAGCTTTCTTT.

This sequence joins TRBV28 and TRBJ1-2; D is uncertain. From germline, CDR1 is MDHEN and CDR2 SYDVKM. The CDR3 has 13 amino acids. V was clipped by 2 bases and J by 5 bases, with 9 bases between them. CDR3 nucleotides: TGTGCCAGCAGTTTAGGCAGGAGGTATGGCTACACCTTC. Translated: CASSLGRRYGYTF.

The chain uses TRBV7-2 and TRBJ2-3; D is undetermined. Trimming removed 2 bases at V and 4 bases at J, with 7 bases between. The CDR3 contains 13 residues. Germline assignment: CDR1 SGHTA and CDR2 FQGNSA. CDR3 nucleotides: TGTGCCAGCAGCTTACGCGGAGCAGATACGCAGTATTTT. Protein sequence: CASSLRGADTQYF.